A selection of T cell receptor beta chains follows, all from one sample in a study of technical replicates of blood from a few donors. TCRdb keeps only in-frame clones here, not all; method: immunoSEQ multiplex PCR. This table holds around 80,000 clones, roughly 94% found once. What was sequenced was T cells isolated from PBMCs. These receptors all come from a human donor in good health. The CDR3 runs from the conserved cysteine through the conserved F or W. D genes are given only for firm matches. Part of the rows lack a size; the others show once, few, many or a class for expanded clones.

V gene	J gene	clone size	D gene	CDR3 protein	CDR3 DNA
TRBV7-6	TRBJ2-2	once	TRBD1	CASSLAGQVNTGELFF	TGTGCCAGCAGCTTGGCGGGACAGGTGAACACCGGGGAGCTGTTTTTT
TRBV14	TRBJ1-1	NA	NA	CASSLRARSDTEAFF	TGTGCCAGCAGCCTACGCGCTAGGTCAGACACTGAAGCTTTCTTT
TRBV5-1	TRBJ1-5	NA	NA	CASSAKPGVDQPQHF	TGCGCCAGCAGCGCCAAACCAGGGGTGGATCAGCCCCAGCATTTT
TRBV5-1	TRBJ2-5	NA	TRBD1	CASSLGTGEETQYF	TGCGCCAGCAGCTTAGGGACAGGGGAAGAGACCCAGTACTTC
TRBV29-1	TRBJ1-3	NA	NA	CSVEDGQVGNTIYF	TGCAGCGTTGAAGATGGGCAGGTCGGAAACACCATATATTTT
TRBV5-4	TRBJ1-2	NA	TRBD1	CASSFGTEDYYGYTF	TGTGCCAGCAGCTTTGGGACAGAGGACTACTATGGCTACACCTTC
TRBV29-1	TRBJ2-1	NA	NA	CSVDVAGAYNEQFF	TGCAGCGTTGATGTGGCGGGGGCTTACAATGAGCAGTTCTTC
TRBV6-7	TRBJ2-3	NA	TRBD2	CASSYSNSGSTDTQYF	TGTGCCAGCAGTTACTCAAATAGCGGGAGTACAGATACGCAGTATTTT
TRBV7-6	TRBJ2-7	once	TRBD1	CASSLVLGQDSYEQYF	TGTGCCAGCAGCTTAGTTTTGGGACAGGACTCCTACGAGCAGTACTTC
TRBV28	TRBJ2-3	NA	TRBD1	CASRQGGLGTQYF	TGTGCCAGCAGACAGGGGGGCTTGGGTACGCAGTATTTT
TRBV19	TRBJ2-4	NA	NA	CASSIEGEAKNIQYF	TGTGCCAGTAGTATCGAGGGAGAGGCCAAAAACATTCAGTACTTC
TRBV11-2	TRBJ2-7	NA	NA	CASSLGVSASYEQYF	TGTGCCAGCAGCTTAGGGGTTAGCGCCTCCTACGAGCAGTACTTC
TRBV9	TRBJ2-7	NA	NA	CASSYTDTAYCEQYF	TGTGCCAGCAGTTACACGGACACTGCCTACTGCGAGCAGTACTTC
TRBV4-1	TRBJ2-2	once	TRBD1	CASSRGQGAAGELFF	TGCGCCAGCAGCCGCGGACAGGGAGCAGCCGGGGAGCTGTTTTTT
TRBV27	TRBJ2-1	NA	TRBD2	CASSFRLAGGVEQFF	TGTGCCAGCAGTTTTCGACTAGCGGGAGGGGTTGAGCAGTTCTTC
TRBV15	TRBJ1-1	once	NA	CATSRATVNTEAFF	TGTGCCACCAGCAGAGCTACGGTCAACACTGAAGCTTTCTTT
TRBV5-1	TRBJ2-1	NA	NA	CASSLQGTGTHNEQFF	TGCGCCAGCAGCTTGCAAGGCACAGGGACCCACAATGAGCAGTTCTTC
TRBV5-4	TRBJ2-7	NA	NA	CASSFEAYSYEQYF	TGTGCCAGCAGCTTTGAAGCCTACTCCTACGAGCAGTACTTC
TRBV28	TRBJ1-2	NA	TRBD1	CASSFPGQGKDGYTF	TGTGCCAGCAGTTTTCCGGGACAGGGAAAGGATGGCTACACCTTC
TRBV5-1	TRBJ2-7	once	TRBD2	CASTSGSDYEQYF	TGCGCCAGCACTAGCGGGTCTGACTACGAGCAGTACTTC
TRBV5-6	TRBJ2-7	NA	TRBD2	CASSFYRGGYEQYF	TGTGCCAGCAGCTTCTATCGGGGGGGCTACGAGCAGTACTTC
TRBV9	TRBJ1-2	NA	NA	CASSVLGGNYGYTF	TGTGCCAGCAGCGTATTGGGGGGTAACTATGGCTACACCTTC
TRBV27	TRBJ1-2	NA	TRBD1	CASSLQGGMVLGGYTF	TGTGCCAGCAGTTTACAGGGGGGTATGGTTTTGGGGGGCTACACCTTC
TRBV2	TRBJ1-4	NA	NA	CASSTGYTNEKLFF	TGTGCCAGCAGTACAGGGTACACTAATGAAAAACTGTTTTTT